These 16 T cell receptor beta chains originate from one sample sequenced in a study of T cell changes during pregnancy in multiple sclerosis. TCRdb keeps only in-frame clones here, not all; method: immunoSEQ multiplex PCR. The sample has about 45,000 clones, approximately 96% seen once; the top ten hold 0.89%. The specimen comprised peripheral blood, sampled in the second trimester of pregnancy. The receptors here all came from a female donor with multiple sclerosis, enrolled in a pregnancy study.

The chain couples TRBV4-3 to TRBJ1-1; possible D gene TRBD1, 6 bases. The ends were cut back, 4 bases at V and 2 bases at J, with 11 bases in the middle. CDR1 and CDR2 (germline): LGHNA, YSLEER. CDR3 size: 14 residues. The CDR3 spells CASSRTTGNTEAFF. DNA for the CDR3: TGCGCCAGCAGCCGTACGACAGGTAACACTGAAGCTTTCTTT.

This clone showed up just once. The J gene is TRBJ1-5, the V gene TRBV27; D is perhaps TRBD1 (5 bases). Germline CDR1 MNHEY, CDR2 SMNVEV (reference sequence). There are 22 residues in the CDR3. V was shortened by 2 bases and J by 0 bases, with 29 bases between the two germline ends. Here the CDR3 DNA reads TGTGCCAGCAGTTTAGTTGGCCCCCGGGGGGGGACGGGAACTCATAGCAATCAGCCCCAGCATTTT. This translates into CASSLVGPRGGTGTHSNQPQHF.

The chain carries TRBV2 and TRBJ1-2, with 8 bases lining up with TRBD1. The CDR3 covers 14 residues. The J segment lost 8 bases and the V segment lost 5 bases, leaving 10 bases of the junction unmatched. Per germline, CDR1 SNHLY and CDR2 FYNNEI. In nucleotides, the CDR3 is TGTGCCAGCAGTTTTCTTCAGGGGGCTGGCGGCTACACCTTC. Its translation is CASSFLQGAGGYTF. The whole variable domain, filled in from reference TRBV2 and TRBJ1-2, reads EPEVTQTPSHQVTQMGQEVILRCVPISNHLYFYWYRQILGQKVEFLVSFYNNEISEKSEIFDDQFSVERPDGSNFTLKIRSTKLEDSAMYFCASSFLQGAGGYTFGSGTRLTVV.

This chain uses TRBV18 with TRBJ1-2; TRBD1 is a possible D gene (5 bases). The CDR3 contains 14 residues. The germline V gene encodes CDR1 KGHSH and CDR2 LQKENI. V was pared by 3 bases and J by 3 bases, with 11 bases between. The CDR3 DNA sequence: TGTGCCAGCTCACCCCCTGACAGCCACTATGGCTACACCTTC. Translating gives CASSPPDSHYGYTF.

The chain joins TRBV19 to TRBJ2-2, with D perhaps TRBD1 (6 bases). With 6 bases removed from V and 2 bases from J, the gap between germline ends came to 13 bases. The CDR3 totals 15 residues. Germline V lookup: CDR1 LNHDA, CDR2 SQIVND (reference sequence). CDR3 region: CASSQQGGNTGELFF. The CDR3 coding sequence is TGTGCCAGTAGCCAACAAGGGGGAAACACCGGGGAGCTGTTTTTT. Supplemented by reference TRBV19 and TRBJ2-2, the full variable domain reads DGGITQSPKYLFRKEGQNVTLSCEQNLNHDAMYWYRQDPGQGLRLIYYSQIVNDFQKGDIAEGYSVSREKKESFPLTVTSAQKNPTAFYLCASSQQGGNTGELFFGEGSRLTVL.

The chain combines TRBV19 with TRBJ2-5, with TRBD1 identical over 8 bases. The CDR3 runs to 15 residues. Trimming at V came to 5 bases and at J to 4 bases, leaving 9 bases not matched to a gene. Germline CDR1 and CDR2: LNHDA and SQIVND (reference sequence). CDR3 amino acids: CASSPGQGSRETQYF. CDR3 nucleotides: TGTGCCAGTAGTCCTGGACAGGGATCACGAGAGACCCAGTACTTC.

The V gene is TRBV5-4, the J gene TRBJ1-6; a possible D gene is TRBD1 (6 bases). V was shortened by 0 bases and J by 7 bases, with 11 bases between the two germline ends. Germline V CDR1 and CDR2: SGHNT, YYREEE (reference sequence). The CDR3 runs 15 residues. The DNA of the CDR3 is TGTGCCAGCAGCTTGGTCCAGGGGATGAATTCACCCCTCCACTTT. Translation gives CASSLVQGMNSPLHF.

The V and J genes are TRBV7-8 and TRBJ2-5; a weak D match, TRBD2 (5 bases). The CDR3 has 16 amino acids. V lost 4 bases to trimming and J lost 4 bases, with 19 bases between them. The germline CDR1 and CDR2 sequences are SGHVS and FQNEAQ. This CDR3 reads CASSSTTPGRGETQYF. The CDR3, as DNA: TGTGCCAGCAGCTCGACCACGCCTGGACGGGGAGAGACCCAGTACTTC.

The chain carries TRBV4-3 and TRBJ1-4, with D perhaps TRBD1 (6 bases). Germline V CDR1 and CDR2: LGHNA, YSLEER. The CDR3 loop spans 15 amino acids. V dropped 0 bases and J dropped 6 bases, with 11 bases sitting between them. The CDR3 here is CASSQDVGGDEKLFF. The CDR3 nucleotides read TGCGCCAGCAGCCAAGATGTAGGGGGGGATGAAAAACTGTTTTTT.

The rearrangement uses TRBV5-1 and TRBJ2-5, with D possibly matching TRBD1 (7 bases). Looked up from germline, CDR1 is SGHRS and CDR2 is YFSETQ. The CDR3 is 14 amino acids. V lost 4 bases to trimming and J lost 2 bases, with 12 bases between them. In DNA form, the CDR3 reads TGCGCCAGCAGCGGGGCAGGGGGGCAAGAGACCCAGTACTTC. Translation gives CASSGAGGQETQYF.

The chain carries TRBV12-5 and TRBJ2-5; D is uncertain. V lost 3 bases and J 1 base, leaving 12 bases between the germline ends. Germline V gives CDR1 LGHNT, CDR2 FRNRAP. The CDR3 is 15 amino acids. Here the CDR3 reads CASGFNTFPQETQYF. CDR3 DNA sequence: TGTGCTAGTGGTTTCAACACCTTTCCCCAAGAGACCCAGTACTTC. Combining the CDR3 with reference TRBV12-5 and TRBJ2-5 gives the whole variable domain DARVTQTPRHKVTEMGQEVTMRCQPILGHNTVFWYRQTMMQGLELLAYFRNRAPLDDSGMPKDRFSAEMPDATLATLKIQPSEPRDSAVYFCASGFNTFPQETQYFGPGTRLLVL.

The chain uses TRBV9 and TRBJ2-3, with 8 bases aligning to TRBD1. Losses at the gene ends were 1 base for V and 6 bases for J; bases not matched to a gene: 7. The CDR3 is 15 amino acids. CDR1 SGDLS and CDR2 YYNGEE come from the germline V gene. The CDR3 reads CASSVQGAHTDTQYF. Written as DNA, the CDR3 is TGTGCCAGCAGCGTACAGGGGGCGCATACGGATACGCAGTATTTT.

The chain recombines TRBV10-3 with TRBJ1-1; no clear D gene. Trimming shortened V by 5 bases and J by 1 base, and 11 bases separated the two germline ends. CDR3 length: 14 amino acids. Germline CDR1 reads ENHRY; CDR2 reads SYGVKD. The DNA for the CDR3 is TGTGCCATCAGTTCCGGGTTGGGGAACACTGAAGCTTTCTTT. Translating it yields CAISSGLGNTEAFF.

V gene TRBV29-1 combines with J gene TRBJ1-3; weak D call: TRBD1 (5 bases). The V and J ends lost 7 bases and 0 bases respectively, with 13 bases between them. Germline CDR1 and CDR2: SQVTM and ANQGSEA. This CDR3 region has 14 residues. DNA for the CDR3: TGCAGCGCCAGGACCGACAGCTCTGGAAACACCATATATTTT. Protein sequence: CSARTDSSGNTIYF.

V is TRBV4-1 and J is TRBJ2-1; TRBD2 might be the D (5 bases). Germline V lookup: CDR1 MGHRA, CDR2 YSYEKL. The CDR3 is 17 residues long. V was shortened by 3 bases and J by 3 bases, with 18 bases between the two germline ends. CDR3 residues: CASSQGSVAEYYNEQFF. The CDR3 bases are TGCGCCAGCAGCCAGGGTAGCGTGGCAGAGTACTACAATGAGCAGTTCTTC.

V is TRBV27 and J is TRBJ1-5, with no clear D. V lost 5 bases, J lost 4 bases, and 15 bases lay in between. The V gene's germline CDR1 is MNHEY and CDR2 SMNVEV (reference sequence). The CDR3 runs 15 residues. CDR3 sequence: CASSQRAGSNQPQHF. Written as DNA, the CDR3 is TGTGCCAGCAGTCAACGCGCAGGCTCTAATCAGCCCCAGCATTTT.